Listed below are T cell receptor beta chains from one sample, sequenced in a study of blood T cell repertoires in COVID-19. This table comes from immunoSEQ multiplex PCR, and its TCRdb copy is limited to in-frame clones, with some not included. Among around 37,000 clones listed, 90% were seen once. Sequencing input: peripheral blood. The source is a man in his 60s with active or convalescent COVID-19. CDR3s include the opening cysteine and the closing phenylalanine or tryptophan. Each record gives: D gene, V gene, J gene, clone size, CDR3 DNA, CDR3 protein. The D gene is left open where the match is weak. Only some rows state a clone size, as once, few, many or a class for expanded clones.

>TRBD2|TRBV11-2|TRBJ2-3|NA
TGTGCCAGCAGCTTCGGACTAGCGGGAACAGATACGCAGTATTTT
CASSFGLAGTDTQYF
>NA|TRBV6-5|TRBJ2-7|NA
TGTGCCAGCAGTCCCCTGAGGAATTCCTACGAGCAGTACTTC
CASSPLRNSYEQYF
>TRBD1|TRBV5-1|TRBJ2-2|few
TGCGCCAGCGGACAGGAGAACACCGGGGAGCTGTTTTTT
CASGQENTGELFF
>TRBD1|TRBV7-2|TRBJ2-7|NA
TGTGCCAGCAGCTTACGGGCCCTGTCACAGGGGGCCCCCTACGAGCAGTACTTC
CASSLRALSQGAPYEQYF
>NA|TRBV10-3|TRBJ2-3|NA
TGTGCCATCACCAGGGCTAGCACAGATACGCAGTATTTT
CAITRASTDTQYF
>TRBD1|TRBV5-5|TRBJ1-1|NA
TGTGCCAGCAGATGGGCAGGGGGCACTGAAGCTTTCTTT
CASRWAGGTEAFF
>TRBD2|TRBV28|TRBJ2-1|NA
TGTGCCAGCAGTTCCCCTAGCGGGAGGGCTTCTAATGAGCAGTTCTTC
CASSSPSGRASNEQFF
>TRBD2|TRBV4-2|TRBJ2-5|once
TGTGCCAGCAGCCAAGTTGTTAGCGGGGGGATACAAGAGACCCAGTACTTC
CASSQVVSGGIQETQYF
>TRBD1|TRBV11-2|TRBJ1-2|NA
TGTGCCAGCAGCTTAAGCGGATGGGACAGCAACTATGGCTACACCTTC
CASSLSGWDSNYGYTF
>NA|TRBV3-1/TRBV3-2|TRBJ1-3|NA
TGTGCCAGTCAGGGTACTGGAAACACCATATATTTT
CASQGTGNTIYF
>NA|TRBV10-3|TRBJ1-1|NA
TGTGCCATCAGTGAGTCCCCACCGGGACACCAGAGCAAGAGTGAAGCTTTCTTT
CAISESPPGHQSKSEAFF
>TRBD1|TRBV6-5|TRBJ2-7|NA
TGTGCCAGCAGGATGACAGGGGTTGGCTACGAGCAGTACTTC
CASRMTGVGYEQYF
>TRBD2|TRBV5-5|TRBJ2-5|NA
TGTGCCAGCAGGAGCGGGAGGTTTTCGGAAGAGACCCAGTACTTC
CASRSGRFSEETQYF
>NA|TRBV5-1|TRBJ1-1|NA
TGCGCCAGCAGCTTTGGGGGCTACACTGAAGCTTTCTTT
CASSFGGYTEAFF
>TRBD1|TRBV5-1|TRBJ1-5|once
TGCGCCAGCAGCCCCCGGACAGGGGAGAATCAGCCCCAGCATTTT
CASSPRTGENQPQHF
>NA|TRBV7-2|TRBJ2-1|NA
TGTGCCAGCAGCTTATATAACAATGAGCAGTTCTTC
CASSLYNNEQFF
>TRBD2|TRBV4-2|TRBJ2-3|NA
TGTGCCAGCAGCCGAACAGCGGGAGGTGATACAGATACGCAGTATTTT
CASSRTAGGDTDTQYF
>NA|TRBV12-3/TRBV12-4|TRBJ2-5|NA
TGTGCCAGCAGTTTAGGGGGCCAGGGGTACTTC
CASSLGGQGYF
>TRBD2|TRBV29-1|TRBJ2-2|NA
TGCAGCGTTGAGGGACTAGCGGGAGTGGCTGGCGGGGAGCTGTTTTTT
CSVEGLAGVAGGELFF
>TRBD1|TRBV15|TRBJ1-5|NA
TGTGCCACCTCGCGGGGAAACAGGGGAGGCAATCAGCCCCAGCATTTT
CATSRGNRGGNQPQHF
>NA|TRBV2|TRBJ2-6|NA
TGTGCCAGCAGTGCCCAGATCTCTGGGGCCAACGTCCTGACTTTC
CASSAQISGANVLTF
>TRBD1|TRBV5-4|TRBJ1-5|NA
TGTGCCAGCAGCATCCAGGGGGTTCAGCCCCAGCATTTT
CASSIQGVQPQHF
>TRBD1|TRBV7-2|TRBJ1-2|NA
TGTGCCAGCAGCCCACAGGGGTTCTATGGCTACACCTTC
CASSPQGFYGYTF
>NA|TRBV2|TRBJ2-7|once
TGTGCCAGCAGTCCTCGGTGGGGGACATACTACGAGCAGTACTTC
CASSPRWGTYYEQYF
>NA|TRBV28|TRBJ1-2|NA
TGTGCCAGCGGATCCTCAGCGTATGGCTACACCTTC
CASGSSAYGYTF
>NA|TRBV30|TRBJ2-3|few
TGTGCCTGGAGTCCACGGGGAGATACGCAGTATTTT
CAWSPRGDTQYF
>TRBD2|TRBV11-2|TRBJ2-1|NA
TGTGCCAGCAGCGATGGACTAGCGGGACTCAATGAGCAGTTCTTC
CASSDGLAGLNEQFF
>NA|TRBV27|TRBJ1-4|once
TGTGCCAGCAGTTTATTGGGTGACAGAGCTAATGAAAAACTGTTTTTT
CASSLLGDRANEKLFF
>NA|TRBV29-1|TRBJ2-1|NA
TGCAGCGTTGAAAAATGGGAGAGCTCCTACAATGAGCAGTTCTTC
CSVEKWESSYNEQFF
>TRBD1|TRBV12-3/TRBV12-4|TRBJ1-1|NA
TGTGCCAGCAGTTTCGGACAGGGGACTGAAGCTTTCTTT
CASSFGQGTEAFF
>NA|TRBV7-8|TRBJ2-7|NA
TGTGCCAGCAGCTTAGAAGCCGGGACATCCCACGAGCAGTACTTC
CASSLEAGTSHEQYF
>TRBD2|TRBV14|TRBJ2-1|NA
TGTGCCAGCAGCCAAGATCTAGGACTAGCGGGACATGAGCAGTTCTTC
CASSQDLGLAGHEQFF
>NA|TRBV28|TRBJ1-4|NA
TGTGCCAGCAGTGTAACAGGGTTGCGGCAAGATGAAAAACTGTTTTTT
CASSVTGLRQDEKLFF
>NA|TRBV30|TRBJ1-6|NA
TGTGCCTGGAGTACAAACCCTAATTCACCCCTCCACTTT
CAWSTNPNSPLHF
>NA|TRBV3-1/TRBV3-2|TRBJ1-1|few
TGTGCCAGCAGCCAAGGGGCCTCTGAAGCTTTCTTT
CASSQGASEAFF
>NA|TRBV28|TRBJ1-1|NA
TGTGCCAGCAAACTACAGTCGGGAGAAGCTTTCTTT
CASKLQSGEAFF
>NA|TRBV6-2/TRBV6-3|TRBJ2-2|NA
TGTGCCAGCAGCCCGGGACTTTTCGCCGGGGAGCTGTTTTTT
CASSPGLFAGELFF
>NA|TRBV29-1|TRBJ1-2|NA
TGCAGCGTTGAGGCTACAGGAGACTATGGCTACACCTTC
CSVEATGDYGYTF
>NA|TRBV7-2|TRBJ2-7|NA
TGTGCCAGCACCCCGGGGGTCTCCTACGAGCAGTACTTC
CASTPGVSYEQYF
>TRBD1|TRBV28|TRBJ1-4|few
TGTGCCACTGGACAGGGTGGCGCTAATGAAAAACTGTTTTTT
CATGQGGANEKLFF
>NA|TRBV6-5|TRBJ2-1|NA
TGTGCCAGCTTTACCGGGAACTCCTACAATGAGCAGTTCTTC
CASFTGNSYNEQFF
>TRBD1|TRBV19|TRBJ2-2|NA
TGTGCCACCCCACGCAGGGGGCTCGACACCGGGGAGCTGTTTTTT
CATPRRGLDTGELFF
>NA|TRBV5-1|TRBJ1-3|NA
TGCGCCAGCAGCTTGGACCCCCAGGGTAGTTCCATATATTTT
CASSLDPQGSSIYF
>TRBD1|TRBV6-1|TRBJ1-5|NA
TGTGCCAGCAGTGAAAACAGCGGGACAGGGCTTTGGCCCCAGCATTTT
CASSENSGTGLWPQHF
>NA|TRBV4-1|TRBJ2-6|NA
TGCGCCAGCAGCCCCTTCCCGCAGGGAATCACTGGGGCCAACGTCCTGACTTTC
CASSPFPQGITGANVLTF
>NA|TRBV12-3/TRBV12-4|TRBJ2-5|once
TGTGCCAGCAGTCCGAGGCTAGCAGAGACCCAGTACTTC
CASSPRLAETQYF
>NA|TRBV19|TRBJ1-5|NA
TGTGCCAGTAGTATAGAGAGCTCAAGTCAGCCCCAGCATTTT
CASSIESSSQPQHF
>TRBD1|TRBV5-4|TRBJ2-7|NA
TGTGCCAGCAGCTTGTCCGGGACAGCAGCCTACGAGCAGTACTTC
CASSLSGTAAYEQYF
>NA|TRBV3-1/TRBV3-2|TRBJ2-7|NA
TGTGCCAGCAGCCAAGAACAGAGGAGGTATCACTCCTACGAGCAGTACTTC
CASSQEQRRYHSYEQYF
>TRBD2|TRBV5-1|TRBJ2-3|NA
TGCGCCAGCAGCTTGGGCACTAGCGGTAAACCCACAGATACGCAGTATTTT
CASSLGTSGKPTDTQYF
>NA|TRBV12-3/TRBV12-4|TRBJ2-2|NA
TGTGCCAGCCGTCCGGGGAACACCGGGGAGCTGTTTTTT
CASRPGNTGELFF
>TRBD1|TRBV15|TRBJ1-5|NA
TGTGCCACCAGCAGAGAGAGTTGGACAGGGGGTCATCCGGGTAATCAGCCCCAGCATTTT
CATSRESWTGGHPGNQPQHF
>NA|TRBV7-2|TRBJ2-2|NA
TGTGCCAGCAGCCGCCGGGCAGGGGCGGGCGGGGAGCTGTTTTTT
CASSRRAGAGGELFF